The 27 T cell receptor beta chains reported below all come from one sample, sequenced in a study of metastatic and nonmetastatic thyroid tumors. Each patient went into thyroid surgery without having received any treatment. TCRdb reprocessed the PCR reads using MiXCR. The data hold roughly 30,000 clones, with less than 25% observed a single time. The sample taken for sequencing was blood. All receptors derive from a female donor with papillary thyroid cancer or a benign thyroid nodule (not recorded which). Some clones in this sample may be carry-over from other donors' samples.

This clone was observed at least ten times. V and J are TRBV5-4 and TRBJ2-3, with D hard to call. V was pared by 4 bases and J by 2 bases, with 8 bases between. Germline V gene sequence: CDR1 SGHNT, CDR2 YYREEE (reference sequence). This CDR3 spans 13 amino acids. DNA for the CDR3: TGTGCCAGCAGCAACACGGACACAGATACGCAGTATTTT. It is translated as CASSNTDTDTQYF.

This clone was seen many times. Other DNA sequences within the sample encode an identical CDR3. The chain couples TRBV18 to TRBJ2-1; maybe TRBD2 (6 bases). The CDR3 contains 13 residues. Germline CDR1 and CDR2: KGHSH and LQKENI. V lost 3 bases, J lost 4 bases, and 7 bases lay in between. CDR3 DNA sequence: TGTGCCAGCTCACCGCGGGGTTACAATGAGCAGTTCTTC. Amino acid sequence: CASSPRGYNEQFF.

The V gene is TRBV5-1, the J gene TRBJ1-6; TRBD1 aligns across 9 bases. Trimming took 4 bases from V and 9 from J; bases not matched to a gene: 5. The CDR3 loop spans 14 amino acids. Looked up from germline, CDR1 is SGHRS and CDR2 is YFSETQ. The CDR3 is CASSEGQGVSPLHF. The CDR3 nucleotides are TGCGCCAGCAGCGAGGGACAGGGCGTTTCACCCCTCCACTTT.

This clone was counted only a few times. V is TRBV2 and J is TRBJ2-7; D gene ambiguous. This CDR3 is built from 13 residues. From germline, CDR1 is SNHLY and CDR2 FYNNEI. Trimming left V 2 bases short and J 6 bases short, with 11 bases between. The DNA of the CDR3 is TGTGCCAGCAGTGAAACAAAAAAGGGCGAGCAGTACTTC. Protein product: CASSETKKGEQYF.

The CDR3 DNA follows: TGCAGCGCCGGGCCGGGAGGAGGAGATACGCAGTATTTT. This sequence encodes CSAGPGGGDTQYF. The chain links TRBV20-1 to TRBJ2-3, with 7 bases that match TRBD2. The CDR3 extends over 13 amino acids. The germline V gene encodes CDR1 DFQATT and CDR2 SNEGSKA (reference sequence).

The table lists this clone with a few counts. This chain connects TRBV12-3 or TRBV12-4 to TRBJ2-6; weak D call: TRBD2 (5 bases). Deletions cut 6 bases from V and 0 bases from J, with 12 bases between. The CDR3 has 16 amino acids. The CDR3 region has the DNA TGTGCCAGCAGCCCGGGATCCAACTCTGGGGCCAACGTCCTGACTTTC. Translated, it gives CASSPGSNSGANVLTF.

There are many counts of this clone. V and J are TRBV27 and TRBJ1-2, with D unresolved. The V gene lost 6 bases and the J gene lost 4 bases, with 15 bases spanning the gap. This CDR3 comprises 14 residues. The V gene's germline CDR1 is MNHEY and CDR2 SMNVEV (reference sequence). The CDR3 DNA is TGTGCCAGCAGCTTTTCAGTTGGGAGCTATGGCTACACCTTC. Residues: CASSFSVGSYGYTF.

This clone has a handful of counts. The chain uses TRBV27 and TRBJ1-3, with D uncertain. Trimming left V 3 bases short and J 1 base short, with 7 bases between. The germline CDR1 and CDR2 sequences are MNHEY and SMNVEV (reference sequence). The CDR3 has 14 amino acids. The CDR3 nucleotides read TGTGCCAGCAGTTTCTCTCCGTCTGGAAACACCATATATTTT. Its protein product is CASSFSPSGNTIYF.

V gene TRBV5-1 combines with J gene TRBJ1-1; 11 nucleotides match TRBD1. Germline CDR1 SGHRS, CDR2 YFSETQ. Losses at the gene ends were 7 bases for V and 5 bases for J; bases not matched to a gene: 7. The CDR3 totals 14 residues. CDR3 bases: TGCGCCAGCCGAATTGGGACAGGGGGGACTGAAGCTTTCTTT. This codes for CASRIGTGGTEAFF.

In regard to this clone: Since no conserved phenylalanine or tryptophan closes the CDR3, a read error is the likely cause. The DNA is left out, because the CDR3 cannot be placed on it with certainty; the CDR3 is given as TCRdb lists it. The CDR3 sequence is CASSLDSRGTDTHNI. The rearrangement uses TRBV27 and TRBJ2-3; the table's D gene call, TRBD2, was not cross checked with the DNA. CDR1 and CDR2 from the germline V gene are MNHEY and SMNVEV (reference sequence). The CDR3 has 15 amino acids, counting both end residues.

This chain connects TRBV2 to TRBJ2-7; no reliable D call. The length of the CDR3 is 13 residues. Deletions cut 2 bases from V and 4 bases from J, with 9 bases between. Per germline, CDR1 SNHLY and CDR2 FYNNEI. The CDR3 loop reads CASSESVGYEQYF. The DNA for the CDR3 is TGTGCCAGCAGTGAAAGCGTAGGGTACGAGCAGTACTTC.

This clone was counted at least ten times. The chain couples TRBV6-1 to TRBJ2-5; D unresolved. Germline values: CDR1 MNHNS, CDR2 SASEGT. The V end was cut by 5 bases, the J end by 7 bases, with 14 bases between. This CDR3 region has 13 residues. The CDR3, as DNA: TGTGCCAGCAGTCAAAACGCCGCGCCGACCCAGTACTTC. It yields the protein CASSQNAAPTQYF.

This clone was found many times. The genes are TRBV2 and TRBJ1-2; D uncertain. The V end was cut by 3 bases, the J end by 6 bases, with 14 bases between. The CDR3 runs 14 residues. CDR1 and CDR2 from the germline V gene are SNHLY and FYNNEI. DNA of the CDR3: TGTGCCAGCAGTGATTCTGGAGGTCCTCATGGCTACACCTTC. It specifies CASSDSGGPHGYTF.

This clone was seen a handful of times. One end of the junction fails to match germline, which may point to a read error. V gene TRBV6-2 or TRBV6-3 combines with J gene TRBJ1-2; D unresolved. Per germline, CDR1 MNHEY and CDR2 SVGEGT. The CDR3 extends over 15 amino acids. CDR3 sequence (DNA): TGTGCCAGCAATTACTCGGCCTCGGTGGGCTATGGCTACACCTTC. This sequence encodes CASNYSASVGYGYTF.

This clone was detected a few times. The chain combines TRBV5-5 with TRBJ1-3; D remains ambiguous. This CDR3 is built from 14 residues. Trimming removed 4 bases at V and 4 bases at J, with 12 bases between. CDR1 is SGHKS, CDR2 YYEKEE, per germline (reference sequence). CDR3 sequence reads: CASSRDVMGNTIYF. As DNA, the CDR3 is TGTGCCAGCAGCCGGGATGTGATGGGAAACACCATATATTTT.

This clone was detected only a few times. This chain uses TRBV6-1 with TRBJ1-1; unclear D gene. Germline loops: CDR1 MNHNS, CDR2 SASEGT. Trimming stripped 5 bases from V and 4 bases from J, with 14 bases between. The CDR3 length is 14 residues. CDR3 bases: TGTGCCAGCAGTCAAAGGTCCCAAGGCACTGAAGCTTTCTTT. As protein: CASSQRSQGTEAFF.

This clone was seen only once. CDR3 coding DNA: TGTGCCAGCAGCTTTGGACAGGGTAACACTGAAGCTTTCTTT. Translated: CASSFGQGNTEAFF. The V gene is TRBV11-2, the J gene TRBJ1-1; 8 bases align to TRBD1. V lost 3 bases, J lost 2 bases, and 2 bases stayed unmatched. CDR1 is SGHAT and CDR2 is FQNNGV in the germline V gene. The length of the CDR3 is 14 residues.

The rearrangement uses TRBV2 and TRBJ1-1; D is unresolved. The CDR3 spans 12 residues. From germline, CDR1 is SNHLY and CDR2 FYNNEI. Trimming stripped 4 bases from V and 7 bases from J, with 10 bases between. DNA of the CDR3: TGTGCCAGCAGTGGAGGGAGCGTTGAAGCTTTCTTT. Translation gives CASSGGSVEAFF.

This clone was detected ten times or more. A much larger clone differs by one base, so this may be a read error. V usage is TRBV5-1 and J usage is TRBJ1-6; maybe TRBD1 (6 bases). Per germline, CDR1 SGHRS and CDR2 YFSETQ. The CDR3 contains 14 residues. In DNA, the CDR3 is TGCGCCAGCAGCTTGGCAGGGGAGAGGTCACCCCCCCACTTT. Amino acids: CASSLAGERSPPHF. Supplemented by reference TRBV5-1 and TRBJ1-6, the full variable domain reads KAGVTQTPRYLIKTRGQQVTLSCSPISGHRSVSWYQQTPGQGLQFLFEYFSETQRNKGNFPGRFSGRQFSNSRSEMNVSTLELGDSALYLCASSLAGERSPPHFGNGTRLTVT.

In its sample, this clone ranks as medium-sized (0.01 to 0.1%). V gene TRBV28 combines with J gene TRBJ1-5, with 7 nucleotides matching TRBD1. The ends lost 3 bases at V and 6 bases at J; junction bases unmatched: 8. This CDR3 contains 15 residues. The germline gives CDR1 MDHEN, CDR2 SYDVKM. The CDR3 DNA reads TGTGCCAGCAGTTTCGACAGGGAGGTTGCTCAGCCCCAGCATTTT. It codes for CASSFDREVAQPQHF.

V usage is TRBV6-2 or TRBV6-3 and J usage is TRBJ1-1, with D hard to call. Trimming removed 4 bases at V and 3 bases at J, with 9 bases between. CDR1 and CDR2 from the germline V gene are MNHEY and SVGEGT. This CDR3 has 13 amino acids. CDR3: CASSWSRDTEAFF. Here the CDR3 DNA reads TGTGCCAGCAGTTGGAGCCGGGACACTGAAGCTTTCTTT.

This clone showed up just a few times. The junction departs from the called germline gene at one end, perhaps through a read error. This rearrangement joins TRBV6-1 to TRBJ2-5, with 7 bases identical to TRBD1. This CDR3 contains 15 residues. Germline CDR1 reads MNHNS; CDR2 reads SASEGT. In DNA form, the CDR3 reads TGTGCCTGCAGCCCCCAGGGGGTATCGATGGAGACCCAGTACTTC. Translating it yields CACSPQGVSMETQYF.

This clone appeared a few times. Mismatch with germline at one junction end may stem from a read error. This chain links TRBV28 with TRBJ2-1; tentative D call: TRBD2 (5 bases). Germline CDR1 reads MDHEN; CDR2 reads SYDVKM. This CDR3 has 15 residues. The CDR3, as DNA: TGTGCCAGCAGAGACGGGATAGTATCCTGCAATGAGCAGTTCTTC. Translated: CASRDGIVSCNEQFF.

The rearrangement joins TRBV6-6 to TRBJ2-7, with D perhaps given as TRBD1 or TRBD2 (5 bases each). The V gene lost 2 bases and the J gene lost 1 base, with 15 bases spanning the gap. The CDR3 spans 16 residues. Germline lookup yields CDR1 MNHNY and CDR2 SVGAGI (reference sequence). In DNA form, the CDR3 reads TGTGCCAGCAGTTACGGGGGAGTCGGGAAATCCTACGAGCAGTACTTC. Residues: CASSYGGVGKSYEQYF.

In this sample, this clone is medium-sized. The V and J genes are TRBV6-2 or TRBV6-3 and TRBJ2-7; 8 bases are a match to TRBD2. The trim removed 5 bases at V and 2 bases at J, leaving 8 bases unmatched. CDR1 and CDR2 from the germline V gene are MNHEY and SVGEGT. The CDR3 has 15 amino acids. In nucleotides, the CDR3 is TGTGCCAGCAGTAACGGGAGGGCCGGGACCTACGAGCAGTACTTC. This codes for CASSNGRAGTYEQYF.

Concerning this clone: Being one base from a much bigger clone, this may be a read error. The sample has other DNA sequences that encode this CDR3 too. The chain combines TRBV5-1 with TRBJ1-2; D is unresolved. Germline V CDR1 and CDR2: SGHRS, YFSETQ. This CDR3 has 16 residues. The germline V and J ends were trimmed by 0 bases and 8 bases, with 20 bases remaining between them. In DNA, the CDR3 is TGCGCCAGCAGCTTGGGAAGGGCCACCCCGGATCCGGGCTACACCTTC. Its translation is CASSLGRATPDPGYTF.

The CDR3 region has the DNA TGTGCCAGCAGTGAAATGGGGACAGGGCTTGAGCAGTACTTC. Translated, it gives CASSEMGTGLEQYF. The rearrangement joins TRBV6-1 to TRBJ2-7, with 9 bases identical to TRBD1. This CDR3 comprises 14 residues. Per the germline V gene, CDR1 is MNHNS and CDR2 is SASEGT. V shed 2 bases, J shed 7 bases, and the junction held 6 bases outside the gene matches.